This TCR beta chain was identified during a study of T cell repertoires in cytomegalovirus infection. At the level of the study: Evidence of both CMV infection and a matching HLA type came from public TCR beta signatures. Study results and limitations: HLA-C-restricted CMV clonotypes gave the most frequent clonotype in two of eight donors.

This clonotype was seen only a few times. Its antigen is undetermined. A junction boundary mismatches the germline segment, possibly from a read error. TCRdb processed the reads anew with MiXCR; each CDR3 protein has one entry. The sample includes 500,000 to 600,000 distinct CDR3 sequences, 15% to 20% of them seen just once. Germline CDR1 MGHRA, CDR2 YSYEKL. The CDR3 is 15 amino acids. The TCR sequence derives from a human donor in good health (CMV status not recorded). Some clones in this sample may be carry-over from other donors' samples. What was sequenced was CD8+ T cells from PBMCs. The J gene is TRBJ2-1, the V gene TRBV4-1; D might be TRBD2 (5 bases). This chain's CDR3 is CASSPISSGHDEQFF. The CDR3 nucleotides read TGTGCCAGCAGCCCGATCAGCAGCGGCCATGATGAGCAGTTCTTC.